These 2 T cell receptor beta chains were sequenced from one sample in a study of blood T cell repertoires in COVID-19. TCRdb keeps only in-frame clones here, not all; method: immunoSEQ multiplex PCR. The table shows a few hundred thousand clones, with 70% to 90% occurring only once. What was sequenced was peripheral blood. These TCRs come from a woman aged 30 to 39 who had recovered from COVID-19.

The genes are TRBV5-4 and TRBJ2-5; TRBD2 matches 11 bases. The germline CDR1 and CDR2 sequences are SGHNT and YYREEE (reference sequence). V shed 4 bases and J 5 bases; nucleotides not matched to a gene: 10. The CDR3 totals 16 residues. This CDR3 is CASSLLAGGSGETQYF. DNA for the CDR3: TGTGCCAGCAGCCTTCTAGCGGGGGGCTCGGGTGAGACCCAGTACTTC.

This rearrangement joins TRBV4-3 to TRBJ1-4; D perhaps matches TRBD1 (6 bases). The CDR3 has 16 residues. Per the germline V gene, CDR1 is LGHNA and CDR2 is YSLEER. Trimming left V 4 bases short and J 3 bases short, with 15 bases between. The chain's CDR3 is CASSRGQTAANEKLFF. CDR3 nucleotide sequence: TGCGCCAGCAGCCGCGGACAGACCGCAGCTAATGAAAAACTGTTTTTT.